The 7 T cell receptor beta chains reported below all come from one sample, sequenced in a study of blood T cell repertoires in COVID-19 (dated by TCRdb to 2018 to 2020). Libraries were made using the immunoSEQ multiplex PCR assay. Entries here come from immuneACCESS through TCRdb and include only in-frame sequences with V and J called. Some clones fail to appear in such tables; in the studies checked, an unresolved V gene covers under half of the shortfall, and the cause of the remainder is unknown. The sample includes around 40,000 clones, with around four fifths observed a single time. The ten largest clonotypes hold less than 45% of the sample. Input material: peripheral blood. These receptors all stem from a woman aged 80 or older with active or convalescent COVID-19.

The gene calls are TRBV5-1 and TRBJ1-2, with D possibly matching TRBD1 (5 bases). The CDR3 length is 14 residues. V lost 4 bases to trimming and J lost 1 base, with 11 bases between them. In germline, CDR1 is SGHRS, CDR2 YFSETQ. CDR3 coding DNA: TGCGCCAGCAGCCCGGAGACAGTTAACTATGGCTACACCTTC. This encodes CASSPETVNYGYTF.

The chain carries TRBV19 and TRBJ2-7, with 8 bases identical to TRBD2. V was clipped by 5 bases and J by 7 bases; unmatched bases: 4. Germline V gene data show CDR1 as LNHDA and CDR2 as SQIVND (reference sequence). The CDR3 consists of 12 residues. Here the CDR3 DNA reads TGTGCCAGTAGTCCTGCGGGAGGTGAGCAGTACTTC. Its translation: CASSPAGGEQYF. The entire variable domain, with the rest obtained from reference TRBV19 and TRBJ2-7, is as follows: DGGITQSPKYLFRKEGQNVTLSCEQNLNHDAMYWYRQDPGQGLRLIYYSQIVNDFQKGDIAEGYSVSREKKESFPLTVTSAQKNPTAFYLCASSPAGGEQYFGPGTRLTVT.

The chain couples TRBV4-1 to TRBJ1-1, with D maybe TRBD1 (6 bases). The CDR3 is 13 residues long. V was cut by 4 bases and J by 5 bases, with 11 bases left in between. Germline V gene lookup returns CDR1 MGHRA and CDR2 YSYEKL. The CDR3 DNA sequence: TGCGCCAGCAGCCTCGTCAGGGGTACTGAAGCTTTCTTT. Translating it yields CASSLVRGTEAFF.

The chain recombines TRBV19 with TRBJ2-7, with a possible D match to TRBD1 (9 bases). Germline V gives CDR1 LNHDA, CDR2 SQIVND (reference sequence). This CDR3 is 18 amino acids long. The germline V and J ends were trimmed by 7 bases and 2 bases, with 27 bases remaining between them. The CDR3 sequence: CASIKRPGGTGTAYEQYF. Written as DNA, the CDR3 is TGTGCCAGTATTAAAAGACCGGGAGGGACAGGGACGGCCTACGAGCAGTACTTC.

The chain uses TRBV28 and TRBJ2-3; the D is unclear. Trimming removed 6 bases at V and 1 base at J, with 14 bases between. The germline CDR1 and CDR2 sequences are MDHEN and SYDVKM. The CDR3 totals 15 residues. The CDR3 region is CASRPYVSGTDTQYF. CDR3 coding DNA: TGTGCCAGCAGGCCCTATGTGTCGGGCACAGATACGCAGTATTTT.

V gene TRBV7-2 combines with J gene TRBJ1-2, with 8 bases that match TRBD1. This CDR3 is 15 amino acids long. Unmatched junction bases numbered 10, after V lost 3 bases and J lost 7 bases. Germline V CDR1 and CDR2: SGHTA, FQGNSA. The CDR3 region is CASSLANQGARGYTF. The CDR3 nucleotides are TGTGCCAGCAGCTTGGCGAATCAGGGGGCGCGTGGCTACACCTTC.

V is TRBV3-1 (or the pseudogene TRBV3-2) and J is TRBJ1-6; 7 bases map to TRBD1. The germline V gene encodes CDR1 LGHDT and CDR2 YNNKEL (reference sequence). Losses at the gene ends were 5 bases for V and 0 bases for J; bases not matched to a gene: 7. The length of the CDR3 is 17 residues. The chain's CDR3 is CASSSDRLSSYNSPLHF. DNA for the CDR3: TGTGCCAGCAGCTCGGACAGGTTAAGCTCCTATAATTCACCCCTCCACTTT.